This is a list of T cell receptor beta chains from one sample in a study of regulatory T cells in long-lasting Graves disease. MiXCR, applied by TCRdb to the multiplex PCR reads, yields one record per CDR3 protein. This sample has approximately 400,000 distinct CDR3 sequences; roughly 25% occur once, and the top ten carry around 30%. The sequences come from peripheral blood mononuclear cells (PBMCs), collected when the disease was refractory, from a patient treated with antithyroid drugs. These receptors came from a woman in her 40s with Graves disease. Each CDR3 is given without its conserved first and last residue.

len,j_gene,v_gene,CDR3aa
10,TRBJ1-2,TRBV6-1,ASSQDNYGYT
14,TRBJ2-2,TRBV11-2,ASSRKGQGGSGELF
11,TRBJ1-3,TRBV28,AGKGGAGNTIY
10,TRBJ2-7,TRBV20-1,SATDGTYEQY
14,TRBJ2-6,TRBV5-1,ASSLGVVSGANVLT
12,TRBJ1-3,TRBV7-9,ASRPTGAGNTIY
15,TRBJ2-2,TRBV6-1,ASSVLIKWANTGELF
12,TRBJ2-7,TRBV10-3,AISGGQDSDEQY
10,TRBJ1-4,TRBV28,ATQGLGEKLF
14,TRBJ1-3,TRBV7-2,ASSLVGGGTGNTIY
15,TRBJ1-1,TRBV5-1,ASSLGLGGLPNTEAF
10,TRBJ2-7,TRBV20-1,STRRIGYEQY
13,TRBJ2-7,TRBV27,ASSSSPGRALEQY
11,TRBJ1-1,TRBV19,ASTGGLNTEAF
14,TRBJ2-2,TRBV7-3,ASSMRGLAPSGELF